What follows are 30 T cell receptor beta chains derived from one specimen sequenced in a study of cytomegalovirus exposure and HLA in healthy donors. The PCR employed 60 Vbeta primers together with 13 Jbeta primers. Produced via immunoSEQ multiplex PCR; TCRdb's table is partial and in-frame only. The sample shows about 140,000 clones, 80% of them seen only once. What was sequenced was PBMCs. All receptors come from a middle-aged man in good health and CMV-seronegative.

The chain recombines TRBV7-9 with TRBJ2-7, with 7 bases identical to TRBD1. V shed 6 bases, J shed 3 bases, and the junction held 14 bases outside the gene matches. Germline-derived CDR1 and CDR2 are SEHNR and FQNEAQ (reference sequence). The CDR3 covers 16 residues. The CDR3 here is CASSPGGQGGYYEQYF. For the CDR3, the DNA is TGTGCCAGCAGTCCCGGCGGCCAAGGGGGCTACTACGAGCAGTACTTC.

On this clone: At one of its ends the junction is not consistent with the germline gene, which may arise from a read error. The chain combines TRBV7-9 with TRBJ1-1; D not certain. The CDR3 is made up of 12 amino acids. Germline V gives CDR1 SEHNR, CDR2 FQNEAQ (reference sequence). The DNA of the CDR3 is TGTTCCAGCAGCCCACTCGGGGCTGAAGCTTTCTTT. Its protein is CSSSPLGAEAFF.

The gene calls are TRBV9 and TRBJ2-5, with a possible D match to TRBD2 (5 bases). From germline, CDR1 is SGDLS and CDR2 YYNGEE. The CDR3 runs to 15 residues. V was cut by 4 bases and J by 5 bases, with 18 bases left in between. CDR3 region: CASSPLAGPRETQYF. DNA for the CDR3: TGTGCCAGCAGCCCCCTTGCGGGTCCCCGGGAGACCCAGTACTTC. Using reference TRBV9 and TRBJ2-5 for the parts outside the CDR3, the full variable domain is DSGVTQTPKHLITATGQRVTLRCSPRSGDLSVYWYQQSLDQGLQFLIQYYNGEERAKGNILERFSAQQFPDLHSELNLSSLELGDSALYFCASSPLAGPRETQYFGPGTRLLVL.

This clone showed up just a few times. The chain is built from TRBV5-6 and TRBJ1-6; 8 nucleotides agree with TRBD1. The CDR3 covers 14 residues. Germline CDR1 and CDR2: SGHDT and YYEEEE. V was clipped by 3 bases and J by 7 bases; unmatched bases: 3. This CDR3 reads CASSSDRENSPLHF. As DNA, the CDR3 is TGTGCCAGCAGCTCGGACAGGGAGAATTCACCCCTCCACTTT.

This chain connects TRBV7-2 to TRBJ2-3; 15 nucleotides line up with TRBD2. The CDR3 consists of 15 residues. After removal of 9 bases from V and 4 bases from J, the junction contained 5 bases not matched to a gene. Germline loops: CDR1 SGHTA, CDR2 FQGNSA. CDR3 loop: CASRTSGGAADTQYF. CDR3 bases: TGTGCCAGTCGGACTAGCGGGGGGGCCGCAGATACGCAGTATTTT.

The rearrangement links TRBV2 to TRBJ2-1; TRBD2 agrees at 9 bases. The V gene's germline CDR1 is SNHLY and CDR2 FYNNEI. The CDR3 totals 15 residues. V lost 4 bases and J lost 7; bases outside the gene matches: 8. CDR3 protein: CASSGGGGAKNEQFF. In nucleotides, the CDR3 is TGTGCCAGCAGTGGGGGCGGGGGGGCCAAAAATGAGCAGTTCTTC.

In nucleotides, the CDR3 is TGTGCCAGCAGTTACTCGGGGGCAGGCTATGGCTACACCTTC. Residues: CASSYSGAGYGYTF. The chain recombines TRBV6-5 with TRBJ1-2, with D perhaps matching TRBD1 (6 bases). V was shortened by 0 bases and J by 4 bases, with 9 bases between the two germline ends. CDR3 length: 14 residues. The germline V gene has CDR1 MNHEY and CDR2 SVGAGI.

The genes are TRBV7-9 and TRBJ2-2, with 8 positions matching TRBD1. V dropped 5 bases and J dropped 1; count of bases not matched to a gene: 6. Germline V CDR1 and CDR2: SEHNR, FQNEAQ (reference sequence). The CDR3 runs 16 residues. CDR3 sequence (DNA): TGTGCCAGCAGCCCCAGGGGGCTCCTGAACACCGGGGAGCTGTTTTTT. It codes for CASSPRGLLNTGELFF. Full variable domain (missing parts from reference TRBV7-9 and TRBJ2-2): DTGVSQNPRHKITKRGQNVTFRCDPISEHNRLYWYRQTLGQGPEFLTYFQNEAQLEKSRLLSDRFSAERPKGSFSTLEIQRTEQGDSAMYLCASSPRGLLNTGELFFGEGSRLTVL.

V and J are TRBV6-5 and TRBJ2-7, with D maybe TRBD2 (6 bases). This CDR3 region has 15 residues. V shed 6 bases and J shed 0 bases, with 15 bases lying between them. CDR1 is MNHEY and CDR2 is SVGAGI in the germline V gene. CDR3 bases: TGTGCCAGCAGGCGTGACACCGGGAGCTCCTACGAGCAGTACTTC. It encodes CASRRDTGSSYEQYF.

The genes are TRBV5-1 and TRBJ2-3; 9 positions match TRBD2. The CDR3 has 15 residues. J gave up 3 bases and V 0 bases, and 2 bases lay outside the gene matches. CDR1 SGHRS and CDR2 YFSETQ come from the germline V gene. As DNA, the CDR3 is TGCGCCAGCAGCTTGGGCGGGGGGGCGACAGATACGCAGTATTTT. It translates to CASSLGGGATDTQYF.

The rearrangement links TRBV2 to TRBJ2-5; TRBD2 aligns across 11 bases. Trimming at V came to 7 bases and at J to 5 bases, leaving 9 bases not matched to a gene. Germline CDR1 is SNHLY and CDR2 is FYNNEI. The CDR3 consists of 15 residues. For the CDR3, the DNA is TGTGCCAGCACCTACCAGGGACTAGCGGAGGAGACCCAGTACTTC. Protein product: CASTYQGLAEETQYF. The whole variable domain, remainder taken from reference TRBV2 and TRBJ2-5, is EPEVTQTPSHQVTQMGQEVILRCVPISNHLYFYWYRQILGQKVEFLVSFYNNEISEKSEIFDDQFSVERPDGSNFTLKIRSTKLEDSAMYFCASTYQGLAEETQYFGPGTRLLVL.

This chain connects TRBV18 to TRBJ2-3; 8 bases map to TRBD2. The CDR3 is 16 amino acids. With 4 bases clipped from V and 0 bases from J, the junction kept 6 bases outside the gene matches. Germline-derived CDR1 and CDR2 are KGHSH and LQKENI. The CDR3 coding sequence is TGTGCCAGCTCACTTACAGCGGGGGCCAGCACAGATACGCAGTATTTT. Its translation: CASSLTAGASTDTQYF.

In regard to this clone: Other DNA sequences of this sample code for an identical CDR3. The chain has TRBV7-2 and TRBJ2-7, with a weak D call TRBD2 (5 bases). Germline V gives CDR1 SGHTA, CDR2 FQGNSA. V shed 2 bases and J shed 4 bases, with 6 bases lying between them. The CDR3 loop spans 12 amino acids. In DNA, the CDR3 is TGTGCCAGCAGCTTATCGGGGTACGAGCAGTACTTC. This sequence encodes CASSLSGYEQYF. Complete variable domain (other parts from reference TRBV7-2 and TRBJ2-7): GAGVSQSPSNKVTEKGKDVELRCDPISGHTALYWYRQSLGQGLEFLIYFQGNSAPDKSGLPSDRFSAERTGGSVSTLTIQRTQQEDSAVYLCASSLSGYEQYFGPGTRLTVT.

This clone has only one observation. The CDR3 DNA sequence: TGTGCCAGCACTCAAGTCCGGAATGAGCAGTTCTTC. It encodes CASTQVRNEQFF. This chain joins TRBV7-2 and TRBJ2-1; D unclear. The V gene's germline CDR1 is SGHTA and CDR2 FQGNSA. With 7 bases removed from V and 7 bases from J, the gap between germline ends came to 11 bases. The CDR3 has 12 amino acids. The full variable domain, its missing parts supplied by reference TRBV7-2 and TRBJ2-1, is GAGVSQSPSNKVTEKGKDVELRCDPISGHTALYWYRQSLGQGLEFLIYFQGNSAPDKSGLPSDRFSAERTGGSVSTLTIQRTQQEDSAVYLCASTQVRNEQFFGPGTRLTVL.

The chain combines TRBV5-4 with TRBJ2-5; D is perhaps TRBD2 (5 bases). V was pared by 0 bases and J by 11 bases, with 14 bases between. CDR3 length: 13 residues. The germline gives CDR1 SGHNT, CDR2 YYREEE (reference sequence). The CDR3 nucleotides are TGTGCCAGCAGCTTGGATTCCGGGATAAGACAGTACTTC. As protein: CASSLDSGIRQYF.

The rearrangement joins TRBV27 to TRBJ1-3; weak D call: TRBD1 (5 bases). V lost 9 bases and J lost 3, with 9 bases in between. Germline loops: CDR1 MNHEY, CDR2 SMNVEV (reference sequence). The CDR3 runs to 12 residues. CDR3: CARGGVGNTIYF. CDR3 bases: TGTGCCAGGGGGGGAGTTGGAAACACCATATATTTT.

The genes are TRBV7-2 and TRBJ1-2; tentatively, D is TRBD1 (6 bases). The CDR3 contains 18 residues. V lost 2 bases and J 4 bases, leaving 23 bases between the germline ends. CDR1 and CDR2 from the germline V gene are SGHTA and FQGNSA. This CDR3 reads CASSLSPPRTVPFYGYTF. For the CDR3, the DNA is TGTGCCAGCAGCTTAAGCCCTCCCAGGACAGTCCCATTCTATGGCTACACCTTC.

The chain combines TRBV7-2 with TRBJ2-7; 9 bases are shared with TRBD1. Germline V gene lookup returns CDR1 SGHTA and CDR2 FQGNSA. CDR3 size: 16 residues. The V segment lost 4 bases and the J segment 6 bases; nucleotides outside the gene matches: 13. CDR3 sequence reads: CASSSSGTGLSLEQYF. The CDR3 nucleotides read TGTGCCAGCAGCTCATCCGGGACAGGGTTGTCACTCGAGCAGTACTTC.

The rearrangement uses TRBV10-1 and TRBJ2-7; tentatively, D is TRBD1 (6 bases). The CDR3 runs 14 residues. Trimming shortened V by 6 bases and J by 5 bases, and 17 bases separated the two germline ends. Germline assignment: CDR1 WNHNN and CDR2 SYGVQD (reference sequence). CDR3 DNA sequence: TGCGCCAGCAGCGACAGGTTAATATCCGACGAGCAGTACTTC. Translating it yields CASSDRLISDEQYF.

V gene TRBV7-9 combines with J gene TRBJ1-3, with TRBD1 as a possible D gene (5 bases). Germline loops: CDR1 SEHNR, CDR2 FQNEAQ (reference sequence). V lost 4 bases and J lost 2, with 12 bases in between. CDR3 length: 15 residues. The CDR3 is CASSYEGAPGNTIYF. CDR3 in DNA: TGTGCCAGCAGCTACGAAGGGGCGCCTGGAAACACCATATATTTT.

The chain carries TRBV11-2 and TRBJ2-5; 10 bases are a match to TRBD1. CDR3 length equals 15 residues. V was pared by 5 bases and J by 2 bases, with 5 bases of the junction left unmatched. Germline CDR1 reads SGHAT; CDR2 reads FQNNGV. For the CDR3, the DNA is TGTGCCAGCAGCCCCGGACAGGGGGGGCAAGAGACCCAGTACTTC. Translating gives CASSPGQGGQETQYF.

This rearrangement joins TRBV10-3 to TRBJ1-1; D remains unclear. Looked up from germline, CDR1 is ENHRY and CDR2 is SYGVKD. The CDR3 is 13 residues long. Trimming took off 3 bases at V and 0 bases at J, with 5 bases between the two ends. Here the CDR3 DNA reads TGTGCCATCAGTGACAATCTGAACACTGAAGCTTTCTTT. Protein: CAISDNLNTEAFF.

The chain combines TRBV18 with TRBJ2-7; D is uncertain. The CDR3 length is 14 residues. Germline V lookup: CDR1 KGHSH, CDR2 LQKENI. The V and J ends lost 0 bases and 7 bases respectively, with 13 bases between them. CDR3 residues: CASSPPGPPWEQYF. In DNA form, the CDR3 reads TGTGCCAGCTCACCACCGGGCCCCCCCTGGGAGCAGTACTTC.

The chain joins TRBV5-4 to TRBJ2-1; 8 bases agree with TRBD1. The germline V gene encodes CDR1 SGHNT and CDR2 YYREEE (reference sequence). The V segment lost 6 bases and the J segment 0 bases; nucleotides outside the gene matches: 5. This CDR3 comprises 15 residues. The CDR3 DNA reads as TGTGCCAGCACCCCAGACAGGGGCTCCTACAATGAGCAGTTCTTC. This encodes CASTPDRGSYNEQFF.

The rearrangement links TRBV18 to TRBJ2-5, with 8 nucleotides matching TRBD2. The J call may be wrong; the DNA end is better matched by TRBJ2-7. The CDR3 runs 16 residues. The V gene's germline CDR1 is KGHSH and CDR2 LQKENI. CDR3 protein: CASSPAGGASSYEQYF. DNA for the CDR3: TGTGCCAGCTCACCGGCGGGGGGTGCGAGCTCCTACGAGCAGTACTTC.

The chain has TRBV27 and TRBJ2-7, with 8 bases that match TRBD1. V trimming: 3 bases; J trimming: 3 bases; junction bases outside the gene matches: 4. Germline-derived CDR1 and CDR2 are MNHEY and SMNVEV (reference sequence). The CDR3 extends over 14 amino acids. CDR3 DNA sequence: TGTGCCAGCAGTTTGAAGGACAGGGACTACGAGCAGTACTTC. It encodes CASSLKDRDYEQYF.

The V gene is TRBV6-4, the J gene TRBJ2-1, with D possibly matching TRBD2 (5 bases). The CDR3 length is 14 residues. Trimming cost V 3 bases and J 10 bases, with 16 bases left between them. CDR1 and CDR2 from the germline V gene are MRHNA and SNTAGT. This CDR3 is CASSDFGQRREQFF. The DNA of the CDR3 is TGTGCCAGCAGTGATTTTGGGCAGCGGCGAGAGCAGTTCTTC.

This chain links TRBV29-1 with TRBJ1-2; 10 nucleotides align to TRBD1. The germline CDR1 and CDR2 sequences are SQVTM and ANQGSEA. The CDR3 extends over 12 amino acids. V was clipped by 7 bases and J by 8 bases; unmatched bases: 7. CDR3 region: CSAGDRGQGYTF. Written as DNA, the CDR3 is TGCAGCGCCGGTGACAGGGGGCAAGGCTACACCTTC.

The chain uses TRBV9 and TRBJ2-1; 9 bases are a match to TRBD2. CDR1 and CDR2 from the germline V gene are SGDLS and YYNGEE. Unmatched junction bases numbered 5, after V lost 0 bases and J lost 4 bases. CDR3 length: 16 residues. The CDR3 region has the DNA TGTGCCAGCAGCGTAGGCGGCGGGGGGGCTTACAATGAGCAGTTCTTC. Translation: CASSVGGGGAYNEQFF.

V usage is TRBV18 and J usage is TRBJ2-2, with 10 positions matching TRBD1. Trimming removed 0 bases from V and 3 bases from J; junction bases left unmatched: 1. There are 16 residues in the CDR3. Germline V CDR1 and CDR2: KGHSH, LQKENI. CDR3 amino acids: CASSPPGTGDTGELFF. The CDR3 nucleotides read TGTGCCAGCTCACCACCCGGGACAGGGGACACCGGGGAGCTGTTTTTT. The full variable domain, its missing parts supplied by reference TRBV18 and TRBJ2-2, is NAGVMQNPRHLVRRRGQEARLRCSPMKGHSHVYWYRQLPEEGLKFMVYLQKENIIDESGMPKERFSAEFPKEGPSILRIQQVVRGDSAAYFCASSPPGTGDTGELFFGEGSRLTVL.